This is a list of T cell receptor beta chains from one sample in a study of blood T cell repertoires in COVID-19. This table comes from immunoSEQ multiplex PCR, and its TCRdb copy is limited to in-frame clones, with some not included. The sample has approximately 140,000 clones, about 85% seen once; the top ten hold about 4.1%. The specimen was peripheral blood. All receptors come from a woman aged 55-69 years with active or convalescent COVID-19. Each CDR3 is given with its conserved first and last residue. A D gene is named only where the DNA matches it firmly. The size entry is marked missing in some rows and otherwise reads once, few, many or a size class.

D | size | J | V | CDR3 | DNA
TRBD1 | NA | TRBJ1-2 | TRBV12-3/TRBV12-4 | CASSTTGGRGYTF | TGTGCCAGCAGCACAACAGGGGGCCGGGGCTACACCTTC
NA | NA | TRBJ1-5 | TRBV3-1/TRBV3-2 | CASSQEGENQPQHF | TGTGCCAGCAGCCAAGAGGGAGAGAATCAGCCCCAGCATTTT
TRBD2 | NA | TRBJ2-7 | TRBV14 | CASSFGTTEQYF | TGTGCCAGCAGCTTCGGGACTACCGAGCAGTACTTC
TRBD2 | NA | TRBJ2-1 | TRBV4-1 | CASSQVLAGGTSSYNEQFF | TGCGCCAGCAGCCAAGTCCTAGCGGGGGGGACGAGCTCCTACAATGAGCAGTTCTTC
NA | once | TRBJ1-2 | TRBV27 | CASRPGSQGGYTF | TGTGCCAGCAGACCCGGGTCCCAGGGAGGCTACACCTTC
NA | NA | TRBJ1-5 | TRBV7-6 | CASSLAASNQPQHF | TGTGCCAGCAGCTTAGCGGCTAGCAATCAGCCCCAGCATTTT
NA | NA | TRBJ1-2 | TRBV9 | CASTAPGGIEYGYTF | TGTGCCAGCACCGCCCCGGGAGGGATAGAGTATGGCTACACCTTC
TRBD1 | few | TRBJ2-2 | TRBV5-6 | CASSCTGTGGFTGELFF | TGTGCCAGCAGCTGTACGGGGACAGGGGGCTTCACCGGGGAGCTGTTTTTT
NA | NA | TRBJ2-7 | TRBV11-2 | CARSLVQGPYYEQYF | TGTGCCAGAAGCTTAGTTCAGGGTCCGTACTACGAGCAGTACTTC
TRBD1 | NA | TRBJ1-2 | TRBV7-9 | CASSLEAGGRAGYTF | TGTGCCAGCAGCTTAGAGGCAGGGGGCAGAGCTGGCTACACCTTC
TRBD1 | NA | TRBJ1-3 | TRBV4-1 | CASSQDWQGASGNTIYF | TGCGCCAGCAGCCAAGATTGGCAGGGGGCTTCCGGAAACACCATATATTTT
NA | NA | TRBJ1-1 | TRBV7-2 | CASSKSAMNTEAFF | TGTGCCAGCAGCAAAAGCGCGATGAACACTGAAGCTTTCTTT
TRBD1 | many | TRBJ2-7 | TRBV27 | CASSRGTGGISYEQYF | TGTGCCAGCAGTAGAGGGACAGGGGGCATTTCCTACGAGCAGTACTTC
TRBD1 | NA | TRBJ2-3 | TRBV30 | CAWSVKGQGSDTQYF | TGTGCCTGGAGTGTCAAGGGACAGGGCTCAGATACGCAGTATTTT
NA | NA | TRBJ1-5 | TRBV12-3/TRBV12-4 | CASSPVGGQPQHF | TGTGCCAGCAGCCCGGTCGGAGGACAGCCCCAGCATTTT
TRBD1 | NA | TRBJ1-2 | TRBV12-3/TRBV12-4 | CASTGAAGGSYTF | TGTGCCAGCACCGGGGCGGCAGGGGGTAGCTACACCTTC
TRBD2 | NA | TRBJ2-2 | TRBV2 | CASSRASGGAGELFF | TGTGCCAGCTCTCGGGCTAGCGGGGGGGCCGGGGAGCTGTTTTTT
TRBD1 | NA | TRBJ2-7 | TRBV6-6 | CASFSGGAPGKQYF | TGTGCCAGCTTCTCAGGGGGCGCCCCGGGAAAGCAGTACTTC
TRBD1 | NA | TRBJ2-7 | TRBV7-9 | CASSRKLGQGAYEQYF | TGTGCCAGCAGCCGGAAGCTGGGACAGGGGGCCTACGAGCAGTACTTC
NA | NA | TRBJ2-2 | TRBV11-3 | CASSPERGGPGELFF | TGTGCCAGCAGCCCCGAGAGGGGAGGACCCGGGGAGCTGTTTTTT
TRBD2 | NA | TRBJ2-3 | TRBV9 | CASSVVGTSRDTQYF | TGTGCCAGCAGCGTAGTCGGGACTAGCAGGGATACGCAGTATTTT
TRBD1 | NA | TRBJ2-5 | TRBV4-1 | CASSLGQGPLQETQYF | TGCGCCAGCAGCCTGGGACAGGGGCCTCTCCAAGAGACCCAGTACTTC
NA | NA | TRBJ1-1 | TRBV5-4 | CASSLQAPLNTEAFF | TGTGCCAGCAGCTTACAGGCTCCATTGAACACTGAAGCTTTCTTT
NA | NA | TRBJ1-6 | TRBV11-2 | CASSPIGQNSYNSPLHF | TGTGCCAGCAGCCCCATTGGTCAGAACTCCTATAATTCACCCCTCCACTTT
TRBD1 | NA | TRBJ2-7 | TRBV7-3 | CASSLDRAGEQYF | TGTGCCAGCAGCCTCGACAGGGCGGGCGAGCAGTACTTC
TRBD1 | once | TRBJ1-3 | TRBV6-1 | CASSDRQGAISGNTIYF | TGTGCCAGCAGTGATCGACAGGGGGCCATCTCTGGAAACACCATATATTTT